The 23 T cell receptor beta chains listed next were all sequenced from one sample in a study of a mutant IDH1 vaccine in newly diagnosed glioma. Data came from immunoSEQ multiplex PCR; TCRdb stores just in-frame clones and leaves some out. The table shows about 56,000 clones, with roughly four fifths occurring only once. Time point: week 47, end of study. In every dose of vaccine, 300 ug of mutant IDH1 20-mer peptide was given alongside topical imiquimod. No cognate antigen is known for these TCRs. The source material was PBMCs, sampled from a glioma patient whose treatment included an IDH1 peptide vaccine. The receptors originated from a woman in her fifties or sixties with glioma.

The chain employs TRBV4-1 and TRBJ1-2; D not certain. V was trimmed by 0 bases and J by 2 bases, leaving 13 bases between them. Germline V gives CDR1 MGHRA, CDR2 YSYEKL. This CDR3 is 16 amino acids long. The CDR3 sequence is CASSQDKAAGNYGYTF. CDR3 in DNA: TGCGCCAGCAGCCAAGATAAGGCAGCGGGCAACTATGGCTACACCTTC.

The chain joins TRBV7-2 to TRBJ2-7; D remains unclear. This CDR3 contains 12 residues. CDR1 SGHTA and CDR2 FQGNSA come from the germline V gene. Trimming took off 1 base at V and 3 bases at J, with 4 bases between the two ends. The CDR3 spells CASSLVRYEQYF. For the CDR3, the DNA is TGTGCCAGCAGCTTAGTACGCTACGAGCAGTACTTC.

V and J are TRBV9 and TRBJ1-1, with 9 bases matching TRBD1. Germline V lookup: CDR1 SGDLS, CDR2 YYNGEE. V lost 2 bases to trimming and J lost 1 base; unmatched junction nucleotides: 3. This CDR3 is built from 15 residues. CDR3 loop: CASSVLTGGNTEAFF. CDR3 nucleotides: TGTGCCAGCAGCGTCCTGACAGGGGGGAACACTGAAGCTTTCTTT.

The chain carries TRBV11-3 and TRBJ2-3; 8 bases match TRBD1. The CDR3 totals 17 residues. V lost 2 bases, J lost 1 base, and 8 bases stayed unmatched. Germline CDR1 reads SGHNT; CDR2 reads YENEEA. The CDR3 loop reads CASSLSDRGRGTDTQYF. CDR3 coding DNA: TGTGCCAGCAGCTTATCAGACAGGGGCCGGGGCACAGATACGCAGTATTTT. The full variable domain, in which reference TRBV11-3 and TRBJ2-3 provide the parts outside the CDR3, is EAGVVQSPRYKIIEKKQPVAFWCNPISGHNTLYWYLQNLGQGPELLIRYENEEAVDDSQLPKDRFSAERLKGVDSTLKIQPAELGDSAVYLCASSLSDRGRGTDTQYFGPGTRLTVL.

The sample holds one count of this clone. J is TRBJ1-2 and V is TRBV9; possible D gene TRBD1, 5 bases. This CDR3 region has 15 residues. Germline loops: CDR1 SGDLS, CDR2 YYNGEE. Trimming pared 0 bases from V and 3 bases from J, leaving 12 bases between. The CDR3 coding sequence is TGTGCCAGCAGCGTAGAGCCGGGGGTGGACTATGGCTACACCTTC. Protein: CASSVEPGVDYGYTF. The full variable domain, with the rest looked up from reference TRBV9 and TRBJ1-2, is DSGVTQTPKHLITATGQRVTLRCSPRSGDLSVYWYQQSLDQGLQFLIQYYNGEERAKGNILERFSAQQFPDLHSELNLSSLELGDSALYFCASSVEPGVDYGYTFGSGTRLTVV.

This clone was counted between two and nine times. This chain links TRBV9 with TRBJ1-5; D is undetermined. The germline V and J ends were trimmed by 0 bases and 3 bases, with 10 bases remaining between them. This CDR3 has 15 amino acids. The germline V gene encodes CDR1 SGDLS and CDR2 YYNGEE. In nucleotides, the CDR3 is TGTGCCAGCAGCGTAGCTGGCCAGGTCAATCAGCCCCAGCATTTT. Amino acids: CASSVAGQVNQPQHF.

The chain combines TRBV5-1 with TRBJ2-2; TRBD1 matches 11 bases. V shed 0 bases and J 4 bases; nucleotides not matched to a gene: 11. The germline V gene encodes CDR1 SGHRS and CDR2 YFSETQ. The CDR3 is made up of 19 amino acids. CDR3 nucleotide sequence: TGCGCCAGCAGCTTGGATGGAGGACAGGGGGCCTCGGTCACCGGGGAGCTGTTTTTT. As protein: CASSLDGGQGASVTGELFF.

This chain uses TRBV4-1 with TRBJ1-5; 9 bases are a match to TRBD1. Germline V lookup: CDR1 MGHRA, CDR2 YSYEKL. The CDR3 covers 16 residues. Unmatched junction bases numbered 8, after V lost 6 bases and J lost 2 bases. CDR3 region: CASSPSRQGGNQPQHF. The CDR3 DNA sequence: TGCGCCAGCAGTCCTTCCCGACAGGGGGGCAATCAGCCCCAGCATTTT.

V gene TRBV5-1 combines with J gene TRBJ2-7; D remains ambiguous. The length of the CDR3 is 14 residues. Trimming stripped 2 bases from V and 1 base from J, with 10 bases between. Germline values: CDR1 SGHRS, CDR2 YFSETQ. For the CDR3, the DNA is TGCGCCAGCAGCTTTAGGCGGCAGTCCTACGAGCAGTACTTC. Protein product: CASSFRRQSYEQYF.

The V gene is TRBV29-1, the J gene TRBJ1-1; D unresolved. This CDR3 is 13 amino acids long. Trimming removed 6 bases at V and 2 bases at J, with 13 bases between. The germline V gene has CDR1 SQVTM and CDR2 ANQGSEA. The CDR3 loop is CSVDTAVNTEAFF. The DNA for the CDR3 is TGCAGCGTCGATACAGCAGTAAACACTGAAGCTTTCTTT.

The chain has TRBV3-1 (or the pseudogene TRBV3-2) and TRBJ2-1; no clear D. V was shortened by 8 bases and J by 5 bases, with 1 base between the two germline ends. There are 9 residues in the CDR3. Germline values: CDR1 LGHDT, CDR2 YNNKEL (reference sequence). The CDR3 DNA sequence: TGTGCCAGCGACAATGAGCAGTTCTTC. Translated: CASDNEQFF.

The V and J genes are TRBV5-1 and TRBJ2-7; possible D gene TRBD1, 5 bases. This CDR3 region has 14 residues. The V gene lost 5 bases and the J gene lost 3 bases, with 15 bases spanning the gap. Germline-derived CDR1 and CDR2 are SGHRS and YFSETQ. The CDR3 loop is CASSLAGQDYEQYF. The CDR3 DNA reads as TGCGCCAGCAGTTTAGCCGGACAAGACTACGAGCAGTACTTC.

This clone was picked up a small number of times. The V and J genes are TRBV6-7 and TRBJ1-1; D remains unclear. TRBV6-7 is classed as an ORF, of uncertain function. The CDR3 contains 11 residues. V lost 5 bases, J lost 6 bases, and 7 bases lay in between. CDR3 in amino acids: CASSRQAEAFF. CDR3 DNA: TGTGCCAGCAGTCGCCAAGCTGAAGCTTTCTTT.

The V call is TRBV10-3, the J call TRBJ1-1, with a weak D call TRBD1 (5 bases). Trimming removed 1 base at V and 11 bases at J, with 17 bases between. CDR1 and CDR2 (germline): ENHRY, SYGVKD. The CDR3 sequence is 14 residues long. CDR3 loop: CAISEWGSLLRAFF. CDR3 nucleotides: TGTGCCATCAGTGAGTGGGGGTCCCTCCTTAGGGCTTTCTTT.

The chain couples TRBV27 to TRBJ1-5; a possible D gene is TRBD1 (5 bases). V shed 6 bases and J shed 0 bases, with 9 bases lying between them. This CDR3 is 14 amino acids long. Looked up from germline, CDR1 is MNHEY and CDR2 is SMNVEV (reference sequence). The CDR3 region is CASRLRDSNQPQHF. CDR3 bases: TGTGCCAGCAGGCTCAGGGATAGCAATCAGCCCCAGCATTTT.

For the CDR3, the DNA is TGTGCCAGCAGTGACTCTTATGGCGAGCAGTACTTC. This codes for CASSDSYGEQYF. The chain recombines TRBV6-4 with TRBJ2-7; D is uncertain. CDR3 length: 12 amino acids. Germline V gives CDR1 MRHNA, CDR2 SNTAGT. V lost 0 bases and J 6 bases, leaving 6 bases between the germline ends.

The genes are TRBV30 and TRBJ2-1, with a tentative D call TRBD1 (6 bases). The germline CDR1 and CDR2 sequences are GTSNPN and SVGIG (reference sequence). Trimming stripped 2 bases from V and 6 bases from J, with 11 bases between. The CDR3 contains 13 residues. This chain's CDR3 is CAWSYNRANEQFF. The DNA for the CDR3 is TGTGCCTGGAGTTATAACAGGGCCAATGAGCAGTTCTTC.

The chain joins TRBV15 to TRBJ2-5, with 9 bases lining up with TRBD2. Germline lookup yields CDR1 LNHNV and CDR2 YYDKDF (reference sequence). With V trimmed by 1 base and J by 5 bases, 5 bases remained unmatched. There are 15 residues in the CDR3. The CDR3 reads CATSRAPSGVETQYF. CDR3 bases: TGTGCCACCAGCAGAGCCCCTAGCGGGGTTGAGACCCAGTACTTC.

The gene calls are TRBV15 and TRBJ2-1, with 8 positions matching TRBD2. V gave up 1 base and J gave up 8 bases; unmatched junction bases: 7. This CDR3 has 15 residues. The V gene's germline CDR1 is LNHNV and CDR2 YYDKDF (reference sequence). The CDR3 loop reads CATSRGRGAEDEQFF. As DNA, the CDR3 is TGTGCCACCAGCAGAGGGCGGGGGGCAGAGGATGAGCAGTTCTTC.

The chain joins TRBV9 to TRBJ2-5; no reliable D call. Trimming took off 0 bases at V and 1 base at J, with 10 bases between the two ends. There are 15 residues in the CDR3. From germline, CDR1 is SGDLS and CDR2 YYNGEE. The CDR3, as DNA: TGTGCCAGCAGCGTAGGGACGGTCCCCCAAGAGACCCAGTACTTC. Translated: CASSVGTVPQETQYF. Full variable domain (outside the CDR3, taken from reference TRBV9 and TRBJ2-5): DSGVTQTPKHLITATGQRVTLRCSPRSGDLSVYWYQQSLDQGLQFLIQYYNGEERAKGNILERFSAQQFPDLHSELNLSSLELGDSALYFCASSVGTVPQETQYFGPGTRLLVL.

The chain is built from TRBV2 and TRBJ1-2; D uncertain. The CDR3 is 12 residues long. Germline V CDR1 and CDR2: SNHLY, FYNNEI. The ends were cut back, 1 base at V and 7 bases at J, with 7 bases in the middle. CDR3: CASSEGVGGYTF. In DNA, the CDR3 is TGTGCCAGCAGTGAAGGGGTCGGTGGCTACACCTTC.

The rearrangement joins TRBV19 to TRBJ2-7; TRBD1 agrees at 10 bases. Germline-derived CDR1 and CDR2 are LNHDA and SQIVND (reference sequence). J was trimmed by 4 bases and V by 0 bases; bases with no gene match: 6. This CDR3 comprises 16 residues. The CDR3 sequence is CASSIEVGTGAYEQYF. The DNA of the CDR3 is TGTGCCAGTAGTATAGAGGTCGGGACAGGGGCTTACGAGCAGTACTTC. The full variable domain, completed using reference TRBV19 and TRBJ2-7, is DGGITQSPKYLFRKEGQNVTLSCEQNLNHDAMYWYRQDPGQGLRLIYYSQIVNDFQKGDIAEGYSVSREKKESFPLTVTSAQKNPTAFYLCASSIEVGTGAYEQYFGPGTRLTVT.

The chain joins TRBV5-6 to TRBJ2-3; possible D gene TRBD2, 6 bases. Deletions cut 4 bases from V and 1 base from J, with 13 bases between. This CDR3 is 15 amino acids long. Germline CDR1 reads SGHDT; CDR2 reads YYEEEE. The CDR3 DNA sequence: TGTGCCAGCAGCGCAGACGGGGGTGGCACAGATACGCAGTATTTT. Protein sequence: CASSADGGGTDTQYF. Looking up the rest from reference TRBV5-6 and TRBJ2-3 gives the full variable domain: DAGVTQSPTHLIKTRGQQVTLRCSPKSGHDTVSWYQQALGQGPQFIFQYYEEEERQRGNFPDRFSGHQFPNYSSELNVNALLLGDSALYLCASSADGGGTDTQYFGPGTRLTVL.